These T cell receptor beta chains were read from a single sample in a study of shared clonotypes between healthy human individuals. The repertoire was sequenced with immunoSEQ multiplex PCR; TCRdb's copy has only in-frame clones and lacks some. The sample includes about 650,000 clones, less than 97% of them seen just once. What was sequenced was naive CD8+ T cells sorted from blood. The receptors come from a woman in her 30s in good health. CDR3s include the opening cysteine and the closing phenylalanine or tryptophan. The order of the fields is J gene, V gene, D gene, CDR3 length, CDR3 protein. The D gene is left open where the match is weak.

J: TRBJ2-7
V: TRBV5-5
D: TRBD2
length: 15
CDR3: CASSWEGLAFNEQYF

J: TRBJ1-2
V: TRBV12-2
D: NA
length: 14
CDR3: CASRLGQGRYGYTF

J: TRBJ2-7
V: TRBV10-1
D: NA
length: 11
CDR3: CASSRGGEQYF

J: TRBJ2-5
V: TRBV6-5
D: NA
length: 11
CDR3: CASSYWETQYF

J: TRBJ2-7
V: TRBV11-2
D: TRBD1
length: 15
CDR3: CASSERVQGNYEQYF

J: TRBJ1-5
V: TRBV28
D: NA
length: 13
CDR3: CASSVVWAGPQHF

J: TRBJ2-2
V: TRBV4-2
D: NA
length: 14
CDR3: CAIQKGLASGELFF

J: TRBJ1-1
V: TRBV29-1
D: NA
length: 12
CDR3: CSVLGAPAEAFF

J: TRBJ2-2
V: TRBV28
D: NA
length: 15
CDR3: CASTAWEANTGELFF

J: TRBJ2-7
V: TRBV4-1
D: NA
length: 16
CDR3: CASSQEDLPGRHEQYF

J: TRBJ2-7
V: TRBV2
D: NA
length: 15
CDR3: CASSAETGQSYEQYF

J: TRBJ2-3
V: TRBV7-9
D: TRBD1
length: 16
CDR3: CASSPRDRGPTDTQYF

J: TRBJ2-3
V: TRBV5-6
D: NA
length: 13
CDR3: CASSLYGTDTQYF

J: TRBJ1-2
V: TRBV27
D: NA
length: 14
CDR3: CASSLKSGDYGYTF

J: TRBJ1-5
V: TRBV4-2
D: NA
length: 15
CDR3: CASSQTRTEEQPQHF

J: TRBJ1-4
V: TRBV7-9
D: TRBD1
length: 16
CDR3: CASSPWTGATNEKLFF

J: TRBJ2-7
V: TRBV5-1
D: NA
length: 11
CDR3: CASSLGNEQYF

J: TRBJ2-5
V: TRBV15
D: NA
length: 19
CDR3: CATSRDRYRERTFQETQYF

J: TRBJ2-1
V: TRBV28
D: TRBD2
length: 18
CDR3: CASRTGTSGRASYNEQFF

J: TRBJ1-5
V: TRBV28
D: NA
length: 16
CDR3: CASTDSGLYSNQPQHF

J: TRBJ2-1
V: TRBV6-6
D: TRBD1
length: 14
CDR3: CASIRDRYYNEQFF

J: TRBJ2-7
V: TRBV28
D: NA
length: 14
CDR3: CASIYRDSPYEQYF

J: TRBJ2-7
V: TRBV6-1
D: NA
length: 15
CDR3: CASSEYRGDTYEQYF

J: TRBJ2-7
V: TRBV19
D: NA
length: 14
CDR3: CASSIDPFGDEQYF

J: TRBJ2-7
V: TRBV11-2
D: NA
length: 13
CDR3: CASSLSDPYEQYF

J: TRBJ2-3
V: TRBV19
D: TRBD2
length: 15
CDR3: CASSIRREASDTQYF

J: TRBJ2-7
V: TRBV28
D: NA
length: 14
CDR3: CATLSGVVSYEQYF

J: TRBJ2-7
V: TRBV29-1
D: TRBD2
length: 15
CDR3: CSVAEPGLGSYEQYF

J: TRBJ1-5
V: TRBV4-1
D: NA
length: 16
CDR3: CASSQSRKADPQPQHF

J: TRBJ2-7
V: TRBV11-2
D: NA
length: 14
CDR3: CASSLETGAYEQYF

J: TRBJ2-2
V: TRBV28
D: NA
length: 16
CDR3: CASSFRTEINTGELFF

J: TRBJ1-5
V: TRBV27
D: NA
length: 13
CDR3: CASRSVGNQPQHF

J: TRBJ2-7
V: TRBV5-1
D: NA
length: 15
CDR3: CASSHPGQGTYEQYF

J: TRBJ1-1
V: TRBV7-9
D: TRBD1
length: 15
CDR3: CASSLGQAGGTEAFF

J: TRBJ1-4
V: TRBV18
D: NA
length: 16
CDR3: CASSPGGGPTNEKLFF

J: TRBJ2-3
V: TRBV4-1
D: TRBD2
length: 17
CDR3: CASSPSGLGAEEDTQYF

J: TRBJ1-1
V: TRBV29-1
D: NA
length: 11
CDR3: CSVGWGHEAFF

J: TRBJ2-3
V: TRBV2
D: TRBD2
length: 16
CDR3: CASSSGLAGGEDTQYF